This T cell receptor beta chain was sequenced for a study of vaccination effects on CD4 cells after COVID-19. V dropped 7 bases and J dropped 0 bases, with 10 bases sitting between them. The CDR3 loop spans 14 amino acids. Germline V gene data show CDR1 as MNHEY and CDR2 as SVGAGI. Viral peptide pools were used in the ViraFEST assay to expand antigen-specific CD4+ T cells, and sequencing came afterward. Cells that had been cultured for approximately eleven days were the source of isolated CD4+ T cells. All study participants received two doses of BNT162b2 or mRNA-1273 vaccine. Vaccine recipients had no previous SARS-CoV-2 infection; their nucleocapsid antibodies were negative. Regarding this clone: No antigen is known for it.

Data came from immunoSEQ multiplex PCR; TCRdb stores just in-frame clones and leaves some out. The table shows about 66,000 clones, with around three quarters occurring only once. Study-level points and caveats: Cross-reactivity toward common cold coronaviruses was confined to only 1 of 255 vaccine-induced clones in healthy vaccinees.

The specimen comprised CD4+ T cells from PBMCs cultured with HCoV-OC43 spike peptides, sampled after COVID-19 vaccination. Regarding subset: HCoV-OC43 spike overlapping peptide pool stimulation. This receptor was taken from a human donor who received a COVID-19 vaccine. The chain couples TRBV6-5 to TRBJ1-3; D is ambiguous. The CDR3 sequence: CASTLPYSGNTIYF. Written as DNA, the CDR3 is TGTGCCAGCACCCTTCCGTACTCTGGAAACACCATATATTTT.